This T cell receptor (beta chain) was recovered during a study of STAT5B mutations in CD4+ large granular lymphocyte leukemia. Study-level information: Among healthy controls, a particular HLA allele went with more CDR3 'QG' motifs.

Generated by immunoSEQ multiplex PCR, the TCRdb table keeps only in-frame clones and is missing some. The sample carries tens of thousands of clones, about 71% recorded once. The sequenced sample consisted of CD4+ T cells from blood buffy coats. The TCR originated in a human donor in good health.

The CDR3 bases are TGTGCCAGCAGAAAGGACAGGGGGCGGGCAGATACGCAGTATTTT. The encoded protein is CASRKDRGRADTQYF. The chain uses TRBV2 and TRBJ2-3; TRBD1 aligns across 11 bases. This CDR3 region has 15 residues. From germline, CDR1 is SNHLY and CDR2 FYNNEI. With 6 bases clipped from V and 4 bases from J, the junction kept 6 bases outside the gene matches.